This TCR beta chain was sequenced during a study of T-cell memory formation after mild COVID-19. Background on the study: The two donors had largely donor-specific TCR clusters. Notes on the study in general: CD4+ bias marked clones expanding day 15 to 37, unlike balanced contracting clones. Detection of some responders pre-infection suggested pre-existing cross-reactive memory T cells participated.

5'RACE, which relied on constant-segment primers, yielded TCR alpha and TCR beta cDNA libraries carrying sample barcodes and UMIs. TCRdb reanalysed the 5' RACE reads using MiXCR and keeps one entry per CDR3 protein. This table has 450,000 or so distinct CDR3 sequences, over 15% appearing once. As for this clonotype: Antigen specificity is unknown.

Sample: PBMCs or a T cell subset sorted from them (not recorded which). The receptor comes from an adult woman who had mild COVID-19 (a few samples of this study predate the infection). Cell type and time point are not known.

The CDR3 nucleotides are TGTGCCAGCTCACCTGAGACAGGGATCCCGAACACCGGGGAGCTGTTTTTT. It specifies CASSPETGIPNTGELFF. This chain connects TRBV18 to TRBJ2-2; the match to TRBD1 covers 7 bases. The V gene's germline CDR1 is KGHSH and CDR2 LQKENI. The CDR3 is 17 residues long. Losses at the gene ends were 3 bases for V and 0 bases for J; bases not matched to a gene: 7.